This TCR beta chain was recovered during a study of CD8 T cells in ankylosing spondylitis. TCRdb re-analysed the 5' RACE reads in MiXCR, keeping a single row per CDR3 protein. The table lists about 220,000 distinct CDR3 sequences, about 10% of them singletons. This clonotype was counted ten times or more. Trimming took 5 bases from V and 10 from J; bases not matched to a gene: 3. Germline values: CDR1 LGHDT, CDR2 YNNKEL (reference sequence). The length of the CDR3 is 12 residues. Sequencing was carried out using blood, either unsorted or a sorted T cell fraction (not recorded which). V gene TRBV3-1 combines with J gene TRBJ1-1; 11 positions match TRBD1. This sequence originates from a male donor with ankylosing spondylitis or in good health (not recorded which). The CDR3 DNA reads TGTGCCAGCAGCTGGGACAGGGGGGCAGCTTTCTTT. The encoded protein is CASSWDRGAAFF.